These 21 T cell receptor beta chains were all obtained from the same sample, sequenced in a study of vaccination and CD4 T cells after COVID-19. As for treatment: approximately nine-day PBMC culture with coronavirus spike peptide pools or control peptides (ViraFEST assay). Oncomine TCR Beta short-read sequencing was applied to DNA from cultured CD4+ T cells. TCRdb used MiXCR to reprocess the PCR reads, holding one entry per CDR3 protein. Counted here are some 18,000 distinct CDR3 sequences, approximately 60% occurring once; the ten biggest clones make up roughly 8.3%. The antigens for these receptors are not known. The sample comprised CD4+ T cells from blood, cultured in vitro. These receptors all come from a human donor who had recovered from COVID-19.

The genes are TRBV7-9 and TRBJ2-5; TRBD2 might be the D (6 bases). The CDR3 is made up of 16 amino acids. Trimming shortened V by 4 bases and J by 2 bases, and 17 bases separated the two germline ends. CDR1 is SEHNR and CDR2 is FQNEAQ in the germline V gene (reference sequence). The CDR3 protein is CASSSRGSRSQETQYF. The CDR3 DNA sequence: TGTGCCAGCAGCTCACGGGGGAGCCGGTCTCAAGAGACCCAGTACTTC.

The chain combines TRBV21-1 with TRBJ2-5; the D call of TRBD1 is as the table states it, not checked on the DNA. TRBV21-1 is given as a pseudogene. The CDR3 contains 17 residues. The CDR3 sequence: CASSSRSRWGFQETQYF. The CDR3 nucleotides read TGTGCCAGCAGCTCCCGTTCACGGTGGGGGTTCCAAGAGACCCAGTACTTC.

V gene TRBV28 combines with J gene TRBJ2-4, with no clear D. The CDR3 extends over 15 amino acids. Trimming pared 5 bases from V and 0 bases from J, leaving 11 bases between. Germline CDR1 and CDR2: MDHEN and SYDVKM. CDR3 sequence: CASSPGSLAKNIQYF. The CDR3 nucleotides are TGTGCCAGCAGTCCGGGTTCTTTAGCCAAAAACATTCAGTACTTC.

V gene TRBV7-9 combines with J gene TRBJ1-3; D unclear. This CDR3 spans 14 amino acids. V dropped 5 bases and J dropped 0 bases, with 8 bases sitting between them. Germline CDR1 SEHNR, CDR2 FQNEAQ (reference sequence). The CDR3 coding sequence is TGTGCCAGCAGCCCAATGAGCTCTGGAAACACCATATATTTT. Translation: CASSPMSSGNTIYF.

The sample holds a few counts of this clonotype. The chain is built from TRBV7-9 and TRBJ2-2, with a possible D match to TRBD2 (6 bases). V lost 4 bases to trimming and J lost 1 base, with 7 bases between them. The CDR3 extends over 14 amino acids. Germline loops: CDR1 SEHNR, CDR2 FQNEAQ (reference sequence). The DNA for the CDR3 is TGTGCCAGCAGCTCTAGCGAGAACACCGGGGAGCTGTTTTTT. Translation: CASSSSENTGELFF.

The chain joins TRBV24-1 to TRBJ2-2; TRBD2 aligns across 11 bases. J gave up 5 bases and V 7 bases, and 5 bases lay outside the gene matches. There are 15 residues in the CDR3. Germline loops: CDR1 KGHDR, CDR2 SFDVKD. In DNA form, the CDR3 reads TGTGCCACCAGCCGGACTAGCGGGTTAACCGGGGAGCTGTTTTTT. Protein product: CATSRTSGLTGELFF.

The chain has TRBV20-1 and TRBJ2-1, with 11 positions matching TRBD2. Trimming took 5 bases from V and 6 from J; bases not matched to a gene: 9. The CDR3 extends over 15 amino acids. The germline V gene encodes CDR1 DFQATT and CDR2 SNEGSKA (reference sequence). CDR3 sequence: CSASIAGGPINEQFF. In DNA, the CDR3 is TGCAGTGCTTCCATAGCGGGAGGGCCGATCAATGAGCAGTTCTTC.

A few counts support this clonotype. The V gene is TRBV24-1, the J gene TRBJ1-5; 7 nucleotides line up with TRBD1. The junction had 10 bases not matched to a gene; V was cut back by 3 bases and J by 6 bases. This CDR3 is 16 amino acids long. Germline CDR1 is KGHDR and CDR2 is SFDVKD. This chain's CDR3 is CATSDKTGFGGQPQHF. The CDR3 DNA reads as TGTGCCACCAGTGATAAGACAGGGTTCGGAGGTCAGCCCCAGCATTTT.

This sequence joins TRBV6-2 or TRBV6-3 and TRBJ2-3; TRBD1 agrees at 9 bases. The CDR3 has 13 residues. V gave up 10 bases and J gave up 6 bases; unmatched junction bases: 8. Germline V CDR1 and CDR2: MNHEY, SVGEGT. Here the CDR3 reads CAMGRQGEDTQYF. For the CDR3, the DNA is TGTGCCATGGGTCGACAGGGGGAGGATACGCAGTATTTT.

The rearrangement links TRBV6-1 to TRBJ2-3; unclear D gene. The CDR3 contains 14 residues. Trimming left V 4 bases short and J 6 bases short, with 14 bases between. Per the germline V gene, CDR1 is MNHNS and CDR2 is SASEGT. CDR3 residues: CASSALYGGDTQYF. DNA of the CDR3: TGTGCCAGCAGTGCGCTTTATGGTGGGGATACGCAGTATTTT.

The rearrangement joins TRBV4-2 to TRBJ1-2; D gene unclear. V gave up 0 bases and J gave up 8 bases, with 13 bases separating them. CDR1 and CDR2 (germline): LGHNA, YNFKEQ. The CDR3 consists of 14 residues. The CDR3 coding sequence is TGTGCCAGCAGCCAAGATCATACCCCTCTGGGCTACACCTTC. Its translation: CASSQDHTPLGYTF.

This chain joins TRBV30 and TRBJ1-1, with TRBD1 as a possible D gene (5 bases). Trimming took 3 bases from V and 0 from J, leaving 11 bases between them. The CDR3 covers 14 residues. CDR1 is GTSNPN and CDR2 is SVGIG in the germline V gene (reference sequence). For the CDR3, the DNA is TGTGCCTGGAGAAGGGGTTTTCTGAACACTGAAGCTTTCTTT. Its translation: CAWRRGFLNTEAFF.

The rearrangement links TRBV11-2 to TRBJ2-3; D is unclear. The CDR3 spans 15 residues. Germline V gene lookup returns CDR1 SGHAT and CDR2 FQNNGV. Trimming took off 1 base at V and 3 bases at J, with 11 bases between the two ends. For the CDR3, the DNA is TGTGCCAGCAGCTTAGCTGGGGATTGGACAGATACGCAGTATTTT. Translation gives CASSLAGDWTDTQYF.

V usage is TRBV24-1 and J usage is TRBJ2-1; 11 bases map to TRBD1. CDR3 length: 16 residues. Germline V gene lookup returns CDR1 KGHDR and CDR2 SFDVKD. Losses at the gene ends were 3 bases for V and 7 bases for J; bases not matched to a gene: 7. In nucleotides, the CDR3 is TGTGCCACCAGTGATGAAGGGACAGGGGGAGGGAATGAGCAGTTCTTC. Translated, it gives CATSDEGTGGGNEQFF.

The V call is TRBV11-3, the J call TRBJ2-5; D is possibly TRBD1 (6 bases). Trimming removed 2 bases at V and 3 bases at J, with 7 bases between. This CDR3 comprises 13 residues. Germline-derived CDR1 and CDR2 are SGHNT and YENEEA. The CDR3 DNA reads as TGTGCCAGCAGCTTAAACAGGGAAGAGACCCAGTACTTC. Protein product: CASSLNREETQYF.

V gene TRBV20-1 combines with J gene TRBJ1-2, with 9 nucleotides matching TRBD1. The junction had 3 bases not matched to a gene; V was cut back by 4 bases and J by 6 bases. The CDR3 length is 12 residues. CDR1 and CDR2 from the germline V gene are DFQATT and SNEGSKA (reference sequence). The chain's CDR3 is CSAIRQGDGYTF. The CDR3 coding sequence is TGCAGTGCTATCCGACAGGGGGATGGCTACACCTTC.

J is TRBJ1-5 and V is TRBV7-9; no firm D call. CDR1 is SEHNR and CDR2 is FQNEAQ in the germline V gene (reference sequence). The CDR3 is 16 amino acids. Trimming shortened V by 1 base and J by 7 bases, and 17 bases separated the two germline ends. The DNA of the CDR3 is TGTGCCAGCAGCTTAGTCCCACCCAGGCCCCGACAGCCCCAGCATTTT. It codes for CASSLVPPRPRQPQHF.

The genes are TRBV7-9 and TRBJ1-1; D may be TRBD1 (5 bases). CDR1 is SEHNR, CDR2 FQNEAQ, per germline (reference sequence). The length of the CDR3 is 14 residues. V was cut by 4 bases and J by 4 bases, with 13 bases left in between. CDR3 loop: CASSSQAASTEAFF. The CDR3 nucleotides read TGTGCCAGCAGCTCACAGGCCGCGAGCACTGAAGCTTTCTTT.

The chain recombines TRBV15 with TRBJ2-3; D is undetermined. The length of the CDR3 is 15 residues. Trimming took off 1 base at V and 2 bases at J, with 10 bases between the two ends. Germline V gene lookup returns CDR1 LNHNV and CDR2 YYDKDF (reference sequence). CDR3 in DNA: TGTGCCACCAGCAGAGGTCAGGTAACCACAGATACGCAGTATTTT. Its translation is CATSRGQVTTDTQYF.

V usage is TRBV29-1 and J usage is TRBJ1-1, with no clear D. The ends were cut back, 5 bases at V and 10 bases at J, with 20 bases in the middle. Germline assignment: CDR1 SQVTM and CDR2 ANQGSEA. The CDR3 length is 13 residues. The CDR3 spells CSVYTMKVVGAFF. The CDR3, as DNA: TGCAGCGTTTATACTATGAAGGTCGTGGGAGCTTTCTTT.

The rearrangement links TRBV27 to TRBJ1-1; 8 nucleotides line up with TRBD1. Germline V gene lookup returns CDR1 MNHEY and CDR2 SMNVEV (reference sequence). The CDR3 has 16 residues. The V segment lost 7 bases and the J segment 0 bases; nucleotides outside the gene matches: 10. The CDR3 spells CASTRQGPALNTEAFF. CDR3 nucleotides: TGTGCCAGCACGCGACAGGGGCCCGCTCTGAACACTGAAGCTTTCTTT.